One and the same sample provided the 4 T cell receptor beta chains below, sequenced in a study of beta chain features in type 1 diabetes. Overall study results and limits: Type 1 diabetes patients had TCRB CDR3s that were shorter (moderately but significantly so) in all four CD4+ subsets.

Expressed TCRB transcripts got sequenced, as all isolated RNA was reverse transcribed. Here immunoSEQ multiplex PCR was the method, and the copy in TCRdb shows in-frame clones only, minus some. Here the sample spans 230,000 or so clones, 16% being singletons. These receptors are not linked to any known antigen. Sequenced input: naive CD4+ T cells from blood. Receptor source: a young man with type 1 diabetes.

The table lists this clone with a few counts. The CDR3 DNA sequence: TGTGCCAGCAGCTCCGGCGGTAGCGGGGGAAATGAGCAGTTCTTC. Amino acids: CASSSGGSGGNEQFF. The chain combines TRBV7-2 with TRBJ2-1; 9 positions match TRBD2. The CDR3 runs 15 residues. The V and J ends lost 4 bases and 7 bases, in that order; junction bases with no gene match: 8. Germline V gene lookup returns CDR1 SGHTA and CDR2 FQGNSA.

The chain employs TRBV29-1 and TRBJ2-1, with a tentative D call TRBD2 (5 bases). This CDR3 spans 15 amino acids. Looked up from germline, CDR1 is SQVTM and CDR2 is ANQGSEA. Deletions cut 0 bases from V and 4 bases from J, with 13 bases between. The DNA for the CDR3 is TGCAGCGTTGAAGAGGGCGGAGGATATTACAATGAGCAGTTCTTC. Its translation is CSVEEGGGYYNEQFF.

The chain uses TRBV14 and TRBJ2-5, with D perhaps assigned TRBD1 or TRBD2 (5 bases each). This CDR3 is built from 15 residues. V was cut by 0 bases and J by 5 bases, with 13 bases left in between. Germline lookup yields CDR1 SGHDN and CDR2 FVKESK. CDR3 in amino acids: CASSQEGRAWETQYF. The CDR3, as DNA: TGTGCCAGCAGCCAAGAGGGACGGGCGTGGGAGACCCAGTACTTC.

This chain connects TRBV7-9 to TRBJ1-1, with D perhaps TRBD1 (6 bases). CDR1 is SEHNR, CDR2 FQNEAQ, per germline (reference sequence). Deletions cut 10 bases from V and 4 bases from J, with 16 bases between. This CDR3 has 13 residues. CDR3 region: CATSGHPSTEAFF. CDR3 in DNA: TGTGCCACCTCGGGACACCCAAGCACTGAAGCTTTCTTT.